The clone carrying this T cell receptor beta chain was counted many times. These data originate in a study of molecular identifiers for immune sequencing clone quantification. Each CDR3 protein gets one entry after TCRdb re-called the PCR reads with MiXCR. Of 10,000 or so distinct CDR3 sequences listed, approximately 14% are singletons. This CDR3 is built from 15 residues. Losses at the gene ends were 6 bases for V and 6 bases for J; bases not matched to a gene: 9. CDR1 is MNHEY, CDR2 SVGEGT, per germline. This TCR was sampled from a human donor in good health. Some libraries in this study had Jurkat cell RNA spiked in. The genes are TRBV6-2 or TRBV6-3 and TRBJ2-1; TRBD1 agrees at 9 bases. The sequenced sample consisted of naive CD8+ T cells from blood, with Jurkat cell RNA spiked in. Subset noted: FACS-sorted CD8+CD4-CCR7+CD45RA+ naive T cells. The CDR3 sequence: CASREPGQGTNEQFF. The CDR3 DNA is TGTGCCAGCAGAGAACCGGGACAGGGTACCAATGAGCAGTTCTTC.